Sequencing of this TCR beta chain was carried out in a study of molecular identifiers for immune sequencing clone quantification. Regarding the study as a whole: A single cell's spiked Jurkat TCR RNA was reportedly detectable among one million naive cells. Clones of above 20 RNA copies carried over 98% of effector molecules; in naive cells they carried under 1%.

From germline, CDR1 is MNHNY and CDR2 SVGAGI (reference sequence). The CDR3 is 14 amino acids. Using a CD8+CD4-CCR7+CD45RA+ phenotype, naive CD8 T cells were sorted. This clonotype was observed once. The antigen is unknown. This may stem from a read error, because a much larger clone lies one nucleotide away. MiXCR was run by TCRdb on the PCR reads, yielding one entry per CDR3 protein. Altogether roughly 630,000 distinct CDR3 sequences are present, roughly 27% being singletons, with the ten largest covering 0.78%. The rearrangement uses TRBV6-6 and TRBJ2-3, with no clear D. The DNA end is more similar to TRBJ1-5, so the J call may be wrong. Sequencing used naive CD8+ T cells from blood, with Jurkat cell RNA spiked in. As to subset: FACS-sorted CD8+CD4-CCR7+CD45RA+ naive T cells. The TCR comes from a human donor in good health. Some libraries in this study had Jurkat cell RNA spiked in. The CDR3 region is CASSYSRGDDTQHF. The DNA for the CDR3 is TGTGCCAGCAGTTACTCAAGAGGAGACGATACGCAGCATTTT.